The 19 T cell receptor beta chains below were found in one sample sequenced in a study of Graves' ophthalmopathy and Graves' hyperthyroidism. RNA transcripts yielded amplified TCR beta CDR3 regions. An initial RT-PCR round employing HTBI primers preceded a second-round multiplex PCR. TCRdb redid the calling of the multiplex PCR reads with MiXCR, one entry per CDR3 protein. The data hold 500,000 to 600,000 distinct CDR3 sequences, with approximately 35% observed a single time. Sequences were obtained from peripheral blood or thyroid tissue (not recorded which). These receptors were collected from an adult man with Graves' hyperthyroidism.

Ten or more counts support this clonotype. The chain links TRBV12-5 to TRBJ1-6; TRBD1 matches at 7 bases. The V segment lost 1 base and the J segment 5 bases; nucleotides outside the gene matches: 2. This CDR3 comprises 15 residues. Germline CDR1 reads LGHNT; CDR2 reads FRNRAP. This chain's CDR3 is CASGLGQGNNSPLHF. In nucleotides, the CDR3 is TGTGCTAGTGGTTTGGGACAGGGAAATAATTCACCCCTCCACTTT. Supplemented by reference TRBV12-5 and TRBJ1-6, the full variable domain reads DARVTQTPRHKVTEMGQEVTMRCQPILGHNTVFWYRQTMMQGLELLAYFRNRAPLDDSGMPKDRFSAEMPDATLATLKIQPSEPRDSAVYFCASGLGQGNNSPLHFGNGTRLTVT.

This clonotype was observed many times. The V gene is TRBV12-3 or TRBV12-4, the J gene TRBJ2-2; D gene uncertain. Trimming left V 4 bases short and J 6 bases short, with 9 bases between. CDR3 length: 13 residues. The DNA for the CDR3 is TGTGCCAGCAGTTCCCTTTTGGCCGGGGAGCTGTTTTTT. Its translation is CASSSLLAGELFF.

The chain carries TRBV2 and TRBJ1-1, with D maybe TRBD1 (6 bases). The CDR3 runs 15 residues. Deletions cut 2 bases from V and 2 bases from J, with 12 bases between. Per the germline V gene, CDR1 is SNHLY and CDR2 is FYNNEI. Here the CDR3 reads CASSEQGIFNTEAFF. The DNA for the CDR3 is TGTGCCAGCAGTGAACAGGGGATATTTAACACTGAAGCTTTCTTT.

The DNA of the CDR3 is TGCGCCAGCAGCATGACAGGACCCAATGAGCAGTTCTTC. This gives the protein CASSMTGPNEQFF. This chain connects TRBV5-1 to TRBJ2-5; maybe TRBD1 (6 bases). The J call is in doubt because the DNA end fits TRBJ2-1 better. The CDR3 is 13 residues long. Germline CDR1 reads SGHRS; CDR2 reads YFSETQ.

This clonotype was picked up many times. The chain recombines TRBV12-3 or TRBV12-4 with TRBJ2-2; TRBD1 is a possible D gene (5 bases). CDR3 length: 14 residues. With 6 bases removed from V and 1 base from J, the gap between germline ends came to 9 bases. CDR3 protein: CASRPDRNTGELFF. CDR3 sequence (DNA): TGTGCCAGCAGACCAGACAGGAACACCGGGGAGCTGTTTTTT.

This clonotype was seen just once. A much larger clone differs by one base, so this may be a read error. It is likely a read error, because the conserved phenylalanine at the end of the CDR3 is missing. This sequence joins TRBV29-1 and TRBJ1-2, with 7 bases identical to TRBD1. There are 13 residues in the CDR3. The V segment lost 8 bases and the J segment 1 base; nucleotides outside the gene matches: 7. Germline values: CDR1 SQVTM, CDR2 ANQGSEA. This CDR3 is CSSGQAGNYGYTL. The CDR3 bases are TGCAGCTCTGGACAGGCGGGTAACTATGGCTACACCCTC.

This clonotype was recorded at least ten times. The J gene is TRBJ1-2, the V gene TRBV2, with D unclear. The V end was cut by 6 bases, the J end by 6 bases, with 11 bases between. CDR1 and CDR2 (germline): SNHLY, FYNNEI. The CDR3 totals 12 residues. DNA of the CDR3: TGTGCCAGCAGATGGACGGAAGATGGCTACACCTTC. Translating gives CASRWTEDGYTF. The variable domain in full, completed from reference TRBV2 and TRBJ1-2, reads EPEVTQTPSHQVTQMGQEVILRCVPISNHLYFYWYRQILGQKVEFLVSFYNNEISEKSEIFDDQFSVERPDGSNFTLKIRSTKLEDSAMYFCASRWTEDGYTFGSGTRLTVV.

Remarks on this clonotype: Germline and junction disagree at one end, which may indicate a read error. The rearrangement uses TRBV3-1 and TRBJ1-2; D call uncertain. This CDR3 comprises 15 residues. Germline V gene lookup returns CDR1 LGHDT and CDR2 YNNKEL (reference sequence). The CDR3 sequence is CASNQGPGRSYGYTF. The CDR3 nucleotides are TGTGCCAGCAACCAAGGTCCTGGGCGGAGCTATGGCTACACCTTC.

This clonotype came up a few times. The rearrangement links TRBV29-1 to TRBJ2-2; the D gene is possibly TRBD2 (6 bases). With 5 bases removed from V and 0 bases from J, the gap between germline ends came to 10 bases. The CDR3 runs 14 residues. CDR1 and CDR2 from the germline V gene are SQVTM and ANQGSEA. DNA for the CDR3: TGCAGCGTTTCGGGGGACTCGAACACCGGGGAGCTGTTTTTT. Its translation is CSVSGDSNTGELFF.

The chain couples TRBV7-3 to TRBJ1-6; a weak D match, TRBD1 (5 bases). This CDR3 has 16 amino acids. Trimming left V 2 bases short and J 0 bases short, with 8 bases between. Looked up from germline, CDR1 is SGHTA and CDR2 is FQGTGA. CDR3 amino acids: CASSLAGGSYNSPLHF. The DNA for the CDR3 is TGTGCCAGCAGCTTAGCGGGGGGCTCCTATAATTCACCCCTCCACTTT.

The chain couples TRBV2 to TRBJ2-6; D gene unclear. The CDR3 contains 12 residues. V was cut by 6 bases and J by 4 bases, with 4 bases left in between. The V gene's germline CDR1 is SNHLY and CDR2 FYNNEI. The CDR3 bases are TGTGCCAGCAGGGGGGGGGCCAACGTCCTGACTTTC. The encoded protein is CASRGGANVLTF. The complete variable domain, with remaining parts taken from reference TRBV2 and TRBJ2-6, reads EPEVTQTPSHQVTQMGQEVILRCVPISNHLYFYWYRQILGQKVEFLVSFYNNEISEKSEIFDDQFSVERPDGSNFTLKIRSTKLEDSAMYFCASRGGANVLTFGAGSRLTVL.

This clonotype was seen a single time. This sequence joins TRBV7-2 and TRBJ2-7; TRBD1 matches at 10 bases. This CDR3 contains 19 residues. CDR1 SGHTA and CDR2 FQGNSA come from the germline V gene. The J segment lost 2 bases and the V segment lost 5 bases, leaving 18 bases of the junction unmatched. CDR3 coding DNA: TGTGCCAGCAGCCAAATCGTCCCGGGACAGGGGACCGGGGCCTACGAGCAGTACTTC. It specifies CASSQIVPGQGTGAYEQYF.

This clonotype was counted at least ten times. This chain links TRBV9 with TRBJ1-2; possibly TRBD1 for D (5 bases). The CDR3 is made up of 12 amino acids. V lost 5 bases and J 8 bases, leaving 13 bases between the germline ends. Germline V gene lookup returns CDR1 SGDLS and CDR2 YYNGEE. The CDR3 region has the DNA TGTGCCAGCAGGGACACCGGTTTGGGCTACACCTTC. Its translation: CASRDTGLGYTF.

As to this clonotype: This may be a read error: a much more frequent sequence differs by one nucleotide. The chain joins TRBV12-3 or TRBV12-4 to TRBJ2-5, with TRBD2 identical over 7 bases. The CDR3 totals 15 residues. With V trimmed by 8 bases and J by 5 bases, 14 bases remained unmatched. The CDR3 DNA reads as TGTGCCAGCGGTCCCGCCCCGACTAGCTGGGAGACCCAGTACTTC. Protein sequence: CASGPAPTSWETQYF.

V usage is TRBV20-1 and J usage is TRBJ2-1; 11 bases align to TRBD2. The CDR3 is made up of 14 amino acids. J was trimmed by 4 bases and V by 5 bases; bases with no gene match: 4. Looked up from germline, CDR1 is DFQATT and CDR2 is SNEGSKA (reference sequence). The CDR3 spells CSALAGGQYNEQFF. In DNA form, the CDR3 reads TGCAGTGCTCTAGCGGGGGGCCAATACAATGAGCAGTTCTTC.

This clonotype came up a few times. The V gene is TRBV7-9, the J gene TRBJ2-7, with 11 bases matching TRBD1. CDR3 length: 16 amino acids. The V segment lost 5 bases and the J segment 1 base; nucleotides outside the gene matches: 7. Germline CDR1 is SEHNR and CDR2 is FQNEAQ (reference sequence). The CDR3 region has the DNA TGTGCCAGCAGCCTGGGGACAGGGGGGCTTTCCTACGAGCAGTACTTC. Translated: CASSLGTGGLSYEQYF.

This clonotype was seen more than once but under ten times. The V and J genes are TRBV7-9 and TRBJ1-1, with TRBD1 as a possible D gene (5 bases). V was shortened by 0 bases and J by 0 bases, with 17 bases between the two germline ends. CDR3 size: 18 residues. Germline V gives CDR1 SEHNR, CDR2 FQNEAQ (reference sequence). The CDR3 region has the DNA TGTGCCAGCAGCTTAGCGAACGGGCAGGGAGGTTTGAACACTGAAGCTTTCTTT. As protein: CASSLANGQGGLNTEAFF.

This chain links TRBV4-1 with TRBJ1-2; D possibly corresponds to TRBD1 (5 bases). The germline V and J ends were trimmed by 1 base and 4 bases, with 13 bases remaining between them. CDR3 length: 15 residues. The germline V gene has CDR1 MGHRA and CDR2 YSYEKL. CDR3 nucleotide sequence: TGCGCCAGCAGCCAAGTTACGAGGGGCCCCTATGGCTACACCTTC. It translates to CASSQVTRGPYGYTF.

This clonotype was counted a few times. The V gene is TRBV24-1, the J gene TRBJ2-2; tentative D call: TRBD1 (5 bases). Trimming removed 0 bases at V and 4 bases at J, with 11 bases between. The CDR3 is made up of 16 amino acids. Germline-derived CDR1 and CDR2 are KGHDR and SFDVKD. CDR3 nucleotide sequence: TGTGCCACCAGTGATTTGCTAGGACATTCCACCGGGGAGCTGTTTTTT. Residues: CATSDLLGHSTGELFF.